This T cell receptor (beta chain) came from a study of T cell changes during pregnancy in multiple sclerosis (dated by TCRdb to about 2019). Study-wide context: In women with multiple sclerosis, the researchers looked at how the T cell repertoire shifted as pregnancy progressed.

V loses 5 bases of germline sequence and J loses 3 bases, and the interval between the two ends is 10 bases. The CDR3 has 13 amino acids, counting the end cysteine and phenylalanine. Of all the DNA, just the CDR3 is kept, 39 bases in frame from base 1. Via the germline V gene (reference sequence), CDR1 is MNHEY and CDR2 SMNVEV. Details on this clone: Its antigen remains undetermined. Base qualities are not provided; no much larger clone lies one nucleotide away.

Preparation of the library involved the immunoSEQ multiplex PCR assay. TCRdb took this table from immuneACCESS and kept in-frame rearrangements with V and J called. Such tables lack part of the clones; where checked against another copy, unresolved V genes explain under half of the gap, and the rest is unexplained. The sample table contains around 80,000 clones; only one count was recorded for 92% of them. Around 2.6% of the sample goes to the ten largest clones. The source is a female donor with multiple sclerosis, enrolled in a pregnancy study. This sample comprised peripheral blood, obtained before pregnancy. This chain joins TRBV27 to TRBJ1-1; tentative D gene TRBD1, with 5 bases matching. The CDR3 protein sequence reads: CASSLTGYTEAFF. The DNA reads as follows: TGTGCCAGCAGTCTCACAGGCTACACTGAAGCTTTCTTT.